The clone carrying this T cell receptor (beta chain) was recorded many times. The antigen is unknown. Breast cancer patients provided tissue from their axillary draining lymph nodes. Germline lookup yields CDR1 SGHNT and CDR2 YENEEA. The CDR3 extends over 13 amino acids. With 5 bases removed from V and 6 bases from J, the gap between germline ends came to 14 bases. The sample originates from a study of breast tumors, draining lymph nodes, adjacent tissues. Overall study results and limits: Luminal-like breast cancer showed significantly higher tumor–nontumor repertoire similarity than basal-like. Tumor repertoires ranked between lymph nodes and nontumor tissue in diversity, with V and J gene preferences.

TCRdb independently ran MiXCR on the multiplex PCR reads; one entry per CDR3 protein. This table has some 120,000 distinct CDR3 sequences, 21% appearing once. The sequence was collected from a female donor with breast cancer. Some clones in this sample may be carry-over from other donors' samples. The chain uses TRBV11-3 and TRBJ2-7, with D unresolved. The sample was axillary lymph node tissue. This CDR3 is CASSRSGLGEQYF. CDR3 coding DNA: TGTGCCAGCAGCCGGTCTGGGCTTGGCGAGCAGTACTTC.